This T cell receptor (beta chain) was documented in a study of blood T cell repertoires in COVID-19 (dated by TCRdb to 2018 to 2020). With regard to the full study: Collaborator samples came from the United States, Italy and Spain and covered acute and convalescent phases of COVID-19. The prospective study material was composed of cDNA or gDNA derived from T cells, B-cell-depleted T cells, or PBMCs. The dataset comprised deeply sampled blood TCRbeta repertoires from subjects exposed to, actively infected with, or recovered from COVID-19. The repertoires were released in a freely available public database meant as a resource for research on the immune response to SARS-CoV-2. Samples were obtained from the ongoing ImmuneRACE study (first 160 participants) and from approximately 1,200 subjects provided by 6 global collaborators. Nearly every sample came with metadata listing a de-identified subject ID, COVID-19 status, age in years and sex. Where HLA class I and class II types were available, the types were taken from metadata supplied by the sample provider, not from assay-based typing.

One collaborating source in Seattle enrolled patients while the patients were actively infected and followed the patients over time throughout the course of disease. Each collaborating institution followed its own protocols to collect whole blood in K2EDTA tubes. For TCRbeta analysis, collaborators shipped samples in one of three forms: frozen whole blood, isolated PBMCs, or DNA extracted from either of those sample types. General conclusions and limits of the study: The amount of clinical and demographic metadata varied by source and participant and was provided uncurated.

In the case of this clone: This receptor's antigen is unknown. Within one base of it there is no much larger clone, and no base qualities were kept.

The immunoSEQ Assay, a bias-controlled multiplex PCR, was used to amplify TCRbeta CDR3 regions from genomic DNA. The study's own analysis went as follows. The number of nucleated cells in each sample was estimated by amplification of reference gene primers within the assay. To quantify the absolute abundance of each unique TCRbeta CDR3 rearrangement, sequence reads were collapsed and filtered. For each sample, productive Simpson clonality was calculated by taking the square root of Simpson's diversity index across productive rearrangements. TCRdb provides this immuneACCESS table in a form limited to in-frame rearrangements. Some clones are lacking; in checked studies, under half of them reflect an unresolved V gene, and why the rest are absent is not known. The V and J calls and clone size were taken over from that table, and D and trimming were inferred from the DNA. The sample table contains some 350,000 clones; only one count was recorded for 88% of them. In total, the top ten clones hold 6% to 8% of the sample.

The junction carries 9 bases between V and J, which are trimmed by 5 bases and 7 bases respectively. The germline V gene (reference sequence) supplies CDR1 LGHDT and CDR2 YNNKEL. From its cysteine to its phenylalanine, the CDR3 spans 12 amino acids. This entry keeps only the CDR3 DNA: 36 bases, framed from base 1. The V gene is TRBV3-1 (or the pseudogene TRBV3-2) and the J gene is TRBJ1-3; no confident D gene assignment can be made. Sequenced: peripheral blood. The receptor was isolated from a woman in her 70s with COVID-19, enrolled during active disease. The CDR3 corresponds to CASSYARNTIYF. Read as DNA, the sequence is TGTGCCAGCAGCTACGCTCGGAACACCATATATTTT.